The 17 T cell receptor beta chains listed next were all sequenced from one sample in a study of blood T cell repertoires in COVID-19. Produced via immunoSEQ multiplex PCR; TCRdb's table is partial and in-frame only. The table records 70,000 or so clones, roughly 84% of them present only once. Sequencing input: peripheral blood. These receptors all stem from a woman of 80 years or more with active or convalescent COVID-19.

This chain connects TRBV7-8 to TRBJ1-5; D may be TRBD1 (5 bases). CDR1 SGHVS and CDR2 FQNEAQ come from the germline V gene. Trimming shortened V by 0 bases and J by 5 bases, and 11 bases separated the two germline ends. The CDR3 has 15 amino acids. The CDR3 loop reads CASSLALGGDQPQHF. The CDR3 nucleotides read TGTGCCAGCAGCTTAGCTTTGGGGGGGGATCAGCCCCAGCATTTT.

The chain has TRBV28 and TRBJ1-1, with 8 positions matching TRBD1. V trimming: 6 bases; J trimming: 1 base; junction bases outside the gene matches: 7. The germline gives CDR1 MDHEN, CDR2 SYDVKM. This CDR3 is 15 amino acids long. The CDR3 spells CASRNQGAGNTEAFF. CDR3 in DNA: TGTGCCAGCAGAAACCAGGGGGCAGGGAACACTGAAGCTTTCTTT.

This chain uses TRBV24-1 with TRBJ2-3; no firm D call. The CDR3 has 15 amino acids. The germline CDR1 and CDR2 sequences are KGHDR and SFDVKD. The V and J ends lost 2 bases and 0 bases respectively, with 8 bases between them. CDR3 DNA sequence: TGTGCCACCAGTGATTCCCGGTCGAGCACAGATACGCAGTATTTT. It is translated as CATSDSRSSTDTQYF.

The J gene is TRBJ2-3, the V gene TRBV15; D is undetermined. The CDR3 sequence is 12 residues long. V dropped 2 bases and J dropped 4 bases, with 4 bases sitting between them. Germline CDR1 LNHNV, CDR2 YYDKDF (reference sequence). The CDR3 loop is CATSRSSDTQYF. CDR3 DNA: TGTGCCACCAGCAGATCTTCAGATACGCAGTATTTT.

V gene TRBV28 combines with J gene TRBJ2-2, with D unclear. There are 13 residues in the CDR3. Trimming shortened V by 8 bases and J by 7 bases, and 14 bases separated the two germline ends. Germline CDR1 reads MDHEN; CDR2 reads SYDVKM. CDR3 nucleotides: TGTGCCAGCGCTTTGAGGTTGGACGGGGAGCTGTTTTTT. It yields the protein CASALRLDGELFF.

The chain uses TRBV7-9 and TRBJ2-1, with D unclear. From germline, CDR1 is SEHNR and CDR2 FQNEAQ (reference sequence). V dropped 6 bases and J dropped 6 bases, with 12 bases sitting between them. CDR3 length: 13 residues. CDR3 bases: TGTGCCAGCAGTTCCCCGGTCCTCAATGAGCAGTTCTTC. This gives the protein CASSSPVLNEQFF.

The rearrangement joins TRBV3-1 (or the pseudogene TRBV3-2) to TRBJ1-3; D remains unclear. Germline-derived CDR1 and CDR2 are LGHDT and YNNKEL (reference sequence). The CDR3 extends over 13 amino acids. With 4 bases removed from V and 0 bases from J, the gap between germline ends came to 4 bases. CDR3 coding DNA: TGTGCCAGCAGCCTAGTCTCTGGAAACACCATATATTTT. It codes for CASSLVSGNTIYF.

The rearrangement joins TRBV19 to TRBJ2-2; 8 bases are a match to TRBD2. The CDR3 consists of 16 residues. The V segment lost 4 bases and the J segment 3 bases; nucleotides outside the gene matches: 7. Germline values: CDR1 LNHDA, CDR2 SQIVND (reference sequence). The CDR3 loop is CASSTSGGVDTGELFF. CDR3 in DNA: TGTGCCAGTAGTACCTCGGGAGGGGTTGACACCGGGGAGCTGTTTTTT.

In nucleotides, the CDR3 is TGTGCCAGCAGCCAACAGGGGCTTGGCAATCAGCCCCAGCATTTT. It specifies CASSQQGLGNQPQHF. This rearrangement joins TRBV7-8 to TRBJ1-5, with 7 bases lining up with TRBD1. Germline CDR1 reads SGHVS; CDR2 reads FQNEAQ. With V trimmed by 5 bases and J by 2 bases, 6 bases remained unmatched. CDR3 length: 15 residues. Drawing the rest from reference TRBV7-8 and TRBJ1-5, the complete variable domain is GAGVSQSPRYKVAKRGQDVALRCDPISGHVSLFWYQQALGQGPEFLTYFQNEAQLDKSGLPSDRFFAERPEGSVSTLKIQRTQQEDSAVYLCASSQQGLGNQPQHFGDGTRLSIL.

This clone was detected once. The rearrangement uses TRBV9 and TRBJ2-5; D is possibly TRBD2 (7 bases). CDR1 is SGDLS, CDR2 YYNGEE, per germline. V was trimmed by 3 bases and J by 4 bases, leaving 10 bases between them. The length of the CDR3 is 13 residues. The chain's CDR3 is CASSAGGGETQYF. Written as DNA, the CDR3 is TGTGCCAGCAGCGCGGGGGGCGGAGAGACCCAGTACTTC.

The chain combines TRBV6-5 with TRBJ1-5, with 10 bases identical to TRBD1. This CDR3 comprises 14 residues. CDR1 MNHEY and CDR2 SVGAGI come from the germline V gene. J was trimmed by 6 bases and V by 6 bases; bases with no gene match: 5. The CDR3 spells CASRSTGGGQPQHF. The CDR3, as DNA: TGTGCCAGCAGGTCGACAGGGGGCGGTCAGCCCCAGCATTTT.

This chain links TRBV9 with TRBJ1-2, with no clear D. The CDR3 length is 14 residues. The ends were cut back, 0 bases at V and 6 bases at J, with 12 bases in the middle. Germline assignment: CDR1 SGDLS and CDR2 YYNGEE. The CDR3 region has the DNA TGTGCCAGCAGCGTAGAAGCGGAATTGGATGGCTACACCTTC. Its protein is CASSVEAELDGYTF.

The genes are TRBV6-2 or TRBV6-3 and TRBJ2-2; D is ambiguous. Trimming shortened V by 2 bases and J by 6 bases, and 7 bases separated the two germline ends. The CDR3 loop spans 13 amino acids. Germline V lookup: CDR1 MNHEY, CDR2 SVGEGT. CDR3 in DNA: TGTGCCAGCAGTTACGGGCGTTCCGGGGAGCTGTTTTTT. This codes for CASSYGRSGELFF.

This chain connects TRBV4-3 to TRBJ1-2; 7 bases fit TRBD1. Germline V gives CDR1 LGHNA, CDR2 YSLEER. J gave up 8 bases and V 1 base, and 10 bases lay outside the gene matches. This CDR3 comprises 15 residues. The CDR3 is CASSQGGQGEWGYTF. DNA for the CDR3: TGCGCCAGCAGCCAAGGCGGGCAGGGGGAATGGGGCTACACCTTC.

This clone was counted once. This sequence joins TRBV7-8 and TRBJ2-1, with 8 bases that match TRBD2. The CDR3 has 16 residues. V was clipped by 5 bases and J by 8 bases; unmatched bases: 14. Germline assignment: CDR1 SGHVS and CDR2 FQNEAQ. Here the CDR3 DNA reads TGTGCCAGCAGCGGGGGGGGGACTAGATACCCACATGAGCAGTTCTTC. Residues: CASSGGGTRYPHEQFF. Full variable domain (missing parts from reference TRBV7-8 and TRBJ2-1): GAGVSQSPRYKVAKRGQDVALRCDPISGHVSLFWYQQALGQGPEFLTYFQNEAQLDKSGLPSDRFFAERPEGSVSTLKIQRTQQEDSAVYLCASSGGGTRYPHEQFFGPGTRLTVL.

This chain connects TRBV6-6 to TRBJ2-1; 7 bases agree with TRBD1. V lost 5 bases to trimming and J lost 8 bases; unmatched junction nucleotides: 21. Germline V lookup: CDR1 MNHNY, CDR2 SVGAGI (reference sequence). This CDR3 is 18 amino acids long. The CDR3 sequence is CASSPGTVVRRNRDEQFF. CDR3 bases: TGTGCCAGCAGTCCCGGGACAGTCGTGAGGCGTAATCGGGATGAGCAGTTCTTC.

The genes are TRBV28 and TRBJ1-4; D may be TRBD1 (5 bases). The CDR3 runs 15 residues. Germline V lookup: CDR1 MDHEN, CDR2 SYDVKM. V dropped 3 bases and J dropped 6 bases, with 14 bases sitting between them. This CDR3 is CASSFRQGRDEKLFF. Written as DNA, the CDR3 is TGTGCCAGCAGTTTTAGGCAGGGCCGTGATGAAAAACTGTTTTTT. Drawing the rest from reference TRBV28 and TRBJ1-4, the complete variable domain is DVKVTQSSRYLVKRTGEKVFLECVQDMDHENMFWYRQDPGLGLRLIYFSYDVKMKEKGDIPEGYSVSREKKERFSLILESASTNQTSMYLCASSFRQGRDEKLFFGSGTQLSVL.